This T cell receptor beta chain was found in a study of early T cells in non-severe SARS-CoV-2 infection. Study as a whole: Unpaired chains resulted from sequencing bulk RNA of unsorted whole blood.

Overall study findings and caveats: CD4 and private specificities were missed by VDJdb matching, which favored anti-spike CD8 responses.

This clonotype was picked up many times. Its target is unknown. Individually, cDNA molecules had unique molecular identifiers attached to them. TCRdb independently ran MiXCR on the 5' RACE reads; one entry per CDR3 protein. The sample gives under 50,000 distinct CDR3 sequences, about 4.6% of which show up once; 6% is in the top ten. Germline loops: CDR1 MNHEY, CDR2 SMNVEV (reference sequence). This CDR3 comprises 15 residues. Trimming at V came to 2 bases and at J to 2 bases, leaving 2 bases not matched to a gene. The sequence was collected from an adult who was a healthcare worker with PCR-confirmed SARS-CoV-2 infection or an uninfected control (not recorded which). The sequenced sample was whole blood. The chain has TRBV27 and TRBJ1-2; 10 nucleotides line up with TRBD1. The CDR3 here is CASSLEGQGNYGYTF. CDR3 nucleotide sequence: TGTGCCAGCAGTTTAGAGGGACAGGGGAACTATGGCTACACCTTC.